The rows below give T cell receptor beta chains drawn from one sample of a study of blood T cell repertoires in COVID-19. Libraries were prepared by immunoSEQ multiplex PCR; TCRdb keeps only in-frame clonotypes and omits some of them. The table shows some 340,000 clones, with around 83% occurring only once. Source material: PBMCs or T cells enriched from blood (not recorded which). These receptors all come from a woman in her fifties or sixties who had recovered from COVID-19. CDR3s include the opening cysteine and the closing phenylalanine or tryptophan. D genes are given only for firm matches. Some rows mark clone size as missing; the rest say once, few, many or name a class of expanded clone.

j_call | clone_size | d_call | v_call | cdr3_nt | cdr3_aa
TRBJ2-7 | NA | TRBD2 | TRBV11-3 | TGTGCCAGCAGCTTAAGGGCGGGGGGGCGGTACGAGCAGTACTTC | CASSLRAGGRYEQYF
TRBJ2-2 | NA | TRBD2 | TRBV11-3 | TGTGCCAGCAGCTTAACGGGGGGCACCGGGGAGCTGTTTTTT | CASSLTGGTGELFF
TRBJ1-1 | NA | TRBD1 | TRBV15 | TGTGCCTCCAGGCCCCCCGGGACAGGGGGGACTGAAGCTTTCTTT | CASRPPGTGGTEAFF
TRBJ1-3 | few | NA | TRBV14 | TGTGCCAGCAGCCACAGCTCTGGAAACACCATATATTTT | CASSHSSGNTIYF
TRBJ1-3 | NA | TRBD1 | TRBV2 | TGTGCCAGCAGGGGACAGGGGGCGCGAGGAAACACCATATATTTT | CASRGQGARGNTIYF
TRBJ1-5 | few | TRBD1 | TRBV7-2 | TGTGCCAGCAGCCCGACTCGGGACAGGGCTCAGCCCCAGCATTTT | CASSPTRDRAQPQHF
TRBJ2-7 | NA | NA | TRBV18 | TGTGCCAGCTCACCACTCGGGACAACCTACGAGCAGTACTTC | CASSPLGTTYEQYF
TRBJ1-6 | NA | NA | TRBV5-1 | TGCGCCAGCAGCTTGGGCCCGGGTTATAATTCACCCCTCCACTTT | CASSLGPGYNSPLHF
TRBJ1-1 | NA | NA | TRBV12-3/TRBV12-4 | TGTGCCAGCACCTTCGGGGACACTGAAGCTTTCTTT | CASTFGDTEAFF
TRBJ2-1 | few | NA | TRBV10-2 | TGCGCCAGCAGTGAGACAGGGGAGGTCGGTGAGCAGTTCTTC | CASSETGEVGEQFF
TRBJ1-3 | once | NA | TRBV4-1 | TGCGCCAGCAGCCACCCATGGGCACAGAGCTCTGGAAACACCATATATTTT | CASSHPWAQSSGNTIYF
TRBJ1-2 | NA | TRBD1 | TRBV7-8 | TGTGCCAGCAGCCCAGCGCAGACAGGGACCTATGGCTACACCTTC | CASSPAQTGTYGYTF
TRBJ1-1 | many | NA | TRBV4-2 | TGTGCCAGCAGCCAAGACGTAGGGGCAGCTGAAGCTTTCTTT | CASSQDVGAAEAFF
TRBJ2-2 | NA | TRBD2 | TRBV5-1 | TGCGCCAGCAGCACCGGACTAGCGGGGGGGAACACCGGGGAGCTGTTTTTT | CASSTGLAGGNTGELFF
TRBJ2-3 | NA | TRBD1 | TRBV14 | TGTGCCAGCAGCCAAGAGGTGTACCAAGACAGGGACAGGGGGCGGACAGATACGCAGTATTTT | CASSQEVYQDRDRGRTDTQYF
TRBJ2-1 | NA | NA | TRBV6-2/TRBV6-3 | TGTGCCAGCAGTGTCCCCAGGGGTTGGTACAATGAGCAGTTCTTC | CASSVPRGWYNEQFF
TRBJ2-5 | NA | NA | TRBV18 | TGTGCCAGCTCACCATCGATGGCCCGACAGATGGCCCAGTACTTC | CASSPSMARQMAQYF
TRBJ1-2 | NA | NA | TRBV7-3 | TGTGCCAGCAGCCCGGACGGGCGGGACTATGGCTACACCTTC | CASSPDGRDYGYTF
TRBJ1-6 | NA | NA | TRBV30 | TGTGCCTGGAACCAGGACGGAGGGAGCTCCTATAATTCACCCCTCCACTTT | CAWNQDGGSSYNSPLHF
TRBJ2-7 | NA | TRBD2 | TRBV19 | TGTGCCACACAAGAAGGACTAGCGGGAGGGACCTACGAGCAGTACTTC | CATQEGLAGGTYEQYF
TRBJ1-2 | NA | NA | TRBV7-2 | TGTGCCAGCAGCAGCTACACCGGGACTAACTATGGCTACACCTTC | CASSSYTGTNYGYTF
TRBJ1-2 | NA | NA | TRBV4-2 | TGTGCCAGCAGCCAATGGGGGGGGCTCGGCTACACCTTC | CASSQWGGLGYTF
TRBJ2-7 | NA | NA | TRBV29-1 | TGCAGCGTGAAAACCAGGTTAACCATTTCCTACGAGCAGTACTTC | CSVKTRLTISYEQYF
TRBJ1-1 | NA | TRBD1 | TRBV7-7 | TGTGCCAGCAGCCTCGGACAGGGCACTGAAGCTTTCTTT | CASSLGQGTEAFF
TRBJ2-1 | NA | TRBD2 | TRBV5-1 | TGCGCCAGCAGCGGCACTAGCGGGAGGCAGATTGAGCAGTTCTTC | CASSGTSGRQIEQFF
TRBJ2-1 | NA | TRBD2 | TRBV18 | TGTGCCAGCTCACCACGTTCGGGAGCGGGATCCTACAATGAGCAGTTCTTC | CASSPRSGAGSYNEQFF
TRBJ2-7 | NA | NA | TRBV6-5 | TGTGCCAGCAGGCTCGGGTCGACCTACGAGCAGTACTTC | CASRLGSTYEQYF
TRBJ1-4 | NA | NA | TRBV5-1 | TGCGCCAGCAGGGAGGAGGGCCGGGGGTATGAAAAACTGTTTTTT | CASREEGRGYEKLFF
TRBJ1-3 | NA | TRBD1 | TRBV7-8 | TGTGCCAGCACCCGGGATTGGGGACAGGGCACAATATCTGGAAACACCATATATTTT | CASTRDWGQGTISGNTIYF
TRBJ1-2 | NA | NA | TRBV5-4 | TGTGCCAGCAGACCGGGACAACTAATGGGGGGCTACACCTTC | CASRPGQLMGGYTF
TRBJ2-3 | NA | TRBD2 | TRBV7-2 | TGTGCCAGCAGCTTGTTGTCTAGCGGAGATACGCAGTATTTT | CASSLLSSGDTQYF
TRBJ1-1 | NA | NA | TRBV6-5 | TGTGCCAGCAGTCCTGCTATGACAGTGAACACTGAAGCTTTCTTT | CASSPAMTVNTEAFF
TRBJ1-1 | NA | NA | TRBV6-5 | TGTGCCAGCAGTTACAGGGACGCGGGAGCGAACACTGAAGCTTTCTTT | CASSYRDAGANTEAFF
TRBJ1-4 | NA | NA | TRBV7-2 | TGTGCCAGCAGCTTGTTAGCCCGGTTTCGGGGGGAAAAACTGTTTTTT | CASSLLARFRGEKLFF
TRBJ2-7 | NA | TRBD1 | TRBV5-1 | TGCGCCAGCAGCTGGGGGACAGGATACCGCGAGCAGTACTTC | CASSWGTGYREQYF
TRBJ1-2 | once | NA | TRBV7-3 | TGTGCCAGCAGTCCAGGGCCCCATAGGGATGGCTACACCTTC | CASSPGPHRDGYTF
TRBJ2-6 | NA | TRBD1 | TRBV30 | TGTGCCTGGAGCCGGACAGGTGGGGGCAACGTCCTGACTTTC | CAWSRTGGGNVLTF
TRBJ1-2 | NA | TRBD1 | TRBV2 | TGTGCCAGCAGTACCGGGACAGGGCACGGCTACACCTTC | CASSTGTGHGYTF
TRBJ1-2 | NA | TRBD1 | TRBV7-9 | TGTGCCAGCAGCTTGTGGGACAGAATGGGGACTAACTATGGCTACACCTTC | CASSLWDRMGTNYGYTF
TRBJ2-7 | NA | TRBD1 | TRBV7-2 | TGTGCCAGCAGCTTAGCCGGGACAGGGAACTACGAGCAGTACTTC | CASSLAGTGNYEQYF
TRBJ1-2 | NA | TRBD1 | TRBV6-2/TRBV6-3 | TGTGCCAGCAGTTACCCGGGACAGGGGATTGGTGGCTACACCTTC | CASSYPGQGIGGYTF
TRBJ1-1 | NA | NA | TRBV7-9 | TGTGCCAGCAGCATGTTAGGGGGCACTGAAGCTTTCTTT | CASSMLGGTEAFF